Listed below are T cell receptor beta chains from one sample, sequenced in a study of OX40 agonist ivuxolimab in advanced cancers. Repertoires were generated with immunoSEQ multiplex PCR, while TCRdb's copy carries only in-frame clones and drops some. The sample holds over 60,000 clones; roughly 80% are singletons and the top ten take around 2.1%. Specimen: CD4+ or CD8+ T cells sorted from blood, collected in a trial of the OX40 agonist ivuxolimab. The receptor set was obtained from an adult with an advanced solid tumor such as melanoma, head and neck, liver or kidney cancer. CDR3s include the opening cysteine and the closing phenylalanine or tryptophan. Each record gives: D gene, clone size, V gene, J gene, CDR3 DNA, CDR3 protein. A D gene is named only where the DNA matches it firmly. The size field is filled for only some rows; it gives once, few, many or a size class.

>NA|NA|TRBV13|TRBJ2-7
TGTGCCAGCAGCCCTCGCGGAAGGGGGAGCTACGAGCAGTACTTC
CASSPRGRGSYEQYF
>NA|NA|TRBV19|TRBJ1-5
TGTGCCAGTAGTAGAATGGGGAGTAGCAATCAGCCCCAGCATTTT
CASSRMGSSNQPQHF
>TRBD2|NA|TRBV10-3|TRBJ2-1
TGTGCCATCAGTGAACGAGGTACTAGCGGGAGTGACGAGCAGTTCTTC
CAISERGTSGSDEQFF
>TRBD2|NA|TRBV5-6|TRBJ2-5
TGTGCCAGCAGCCTGGAGGGGACTAGCGACTTTGGAGAGACCCAGTACTTC
CASSLEGTSDFGETQYF
>NA|once|TRBV11-2|TRBJ1-1
TGTGCCAGCAGCTTAGTTCCAGGGCCGTATGAAGCTTTCTTT
CASSLVPGPYEAFF
>NA|NA|TRBV7-2|TRBJ1-6
TGTGCCAGCGGAGTTCAGCGGAATTCACCCCTCCACTTT
CASGVQRNSPLHF
>NA|NA|TRBV11-1|TRBJ2-1
TGTGCCAGCAGCTTGAAACGCCTCAAGAATGAGCAGTTCTTC
CASSLKRLKNEQFF
>NA|NA|TRBV9|TRBJ2-3
TGTGCCAGCTGTAGGGGGGGCTCAGATACGCAGTATTTT
CASCRGGSDTQYF
>NA|NA|TRBV4-2|TRBJ1-3
TGTGCCAGCAGCCAAGACAGGACAAGCTCTGGAAACACCATATATTTT
CASSQDRTSSGNTIYF
>NA|NA|TRBV25-1|TRBJ2-1
TGTGCCAGCAGTACTCAGGGAATTCGGATTAACAATGAGCAGTTCTTC
CASSTQGIRINNEQFF
>TRBD1|NA|TRBV7-3|TRBJ1-1
TGTGCCAGCAGCCTACTCGGGGGACAGTCGGACACTGAAGCTTTCTTT
CASSLLGGQSDTEAFF
>NA|NA|TRBV7-3|TRBJ2-5
TGTGCCAGCAGCCCCGGATCCGGGGAGACCCAGTACTTC
CASSPGSGETQYF
>TRBD2|NA|TRBV5-1|TRBJ2-3
TGCGCCAGCAGCCGATTGAGCGTCGGGACTATAAGCACAGATACGCAGTATTTT
CASSRLSVGTISTDTQYF
>NA|few|TRBV4-3|TRBJ2-3
TGCGCCAGCAGCCAAGAACCCTTCACAGATACGCAGTATTTT
CASSQEPFTDTQYF
>NA|NA|TRBV7-8|TRBJ1-3
TGTGCCAGCAGCTTAGCGCAGGACCCAGGAAACACCATATATTTT
CASSLAQDPGNTIYF
>TRBD2|NA|TRBV6-5|TRBJ2-7
TGTGCCAGCAGTCCGTCGCTAGCGGAGCTCTACGAGCAGTACTTC
CASSPSLAELYEQYF
>TRBD2|few|TRBV18|TRBJ2-3
TGTGCCAGCTCACCGTGGGGTAGCGGGAGTGGCACAGATACGCAGTATTTT
CASSPWGSGSGTDTQYF
>NA|NA|TRBV6-5|TRBJ1-1
TGTGCCAGCAGTTACAGGCAGAGAGGCACTGAAGCTTTCTTT
CASSYRQRGTEAFF
>NA|NA|TRBV11-2|TRBJ1-2
TGTGCCAGCAGCTTAACGGCAGCTAACTATGGCTACACCTTC
CASSLTAANYGYTF
>NA|once|TRBV6-5|TRBJ2-7
TGTGCCAGCAGTTACCGGGGGATAGGTTCCTACGAGCAGTACTTC
CASSYRGIGSYEQYF
>TRBD1|NA|TRBV19|TRBJ2-7
TGTGCCAGTAGTAACAGGGGTCTCTACGAGCAGTACTTC
CASSNRGLYEQYF
>TRBD1|NA|TRBV7-2|TRBJ1-3
TGTGCCAGCGGGGGACAGGGCTCTGGAAACACCATATATTTT
CASGGQGSGNTIYF
>TRBD2|once|TRBV27|TRBJ2-1
TGTGCCAGCAGTTTATCCTGGACTAGCGGGAGTAATGAGCAGTTCTTC
CASSLSWTSGSNEQFF
>NA|NA|TRBV6-1|TRBJ2-7
TGTGCCAGCAGTGAAGGGGCGTGGACGGAATCCTACGAGCAGTACTTC
CASSEGAWTESYEQYF
>NA|NA|TRBV19|TRBJ1-1
TGTGCCAGTAAGGCATTTATGAACACTGAAGCTTTCTTT
CASKAFMNTEAFF
>NA|NA|TRBV5-4|TRBJ2-4
TGTGCCAGCAGCTTGGACATAGCCAAAAACATTCAGTACTTC
CASSLDIAKNIQYF
>NA|NA|TRBV5-8|TRBJ2-7
TGTGCCAGCAGCTCCCAGACCTACGAGCAGTACTTC
CASSSQTYEQYF
>NA|NA|TRBV7-8|TRBJ2-6
TGTGCCAGCAGCCCCAATCAGGTCCCCTATTTTTCTGGGGCCAACGTCCTGACTTTC
CASSPNQVPYFSGANVLTF
>TRBD2|NA|TRBV30|TRBJ2-1
TGTGCCTGGAGCACTAGCGGGAGGGGAAAGAGGTTCTTC
CAWSTSGRGKRFF
>NA|NA|TRBV16|TRBJ2-3
TGTGCCAGCAGCCAATCAAGGCACAGCACAGATACGCAGTATTTT
CASSQSRHSTDTQYF
>NA|NA|TRBV4-1|TRBJ2-3
TGCGCCAGCAGCCTCAGGGGCGCCGCTAGCACAGATACGCAGTATTTT
CASSLRGAASTDTQYF
>TRBD1|NA|TRBV7-3|TRBJ2-5
TGTGCCAGCAGTTCGGGACAGCCCCAAGAGACCCAGTACTTC
CASSSGQPQETQYF
>NA|NA|TRBV19|TRBJ1-3
TGTGCCAGTAGACTACAGGGATCTGGAAACACCATATATTTT
CASRLQGSGNTIYF
>TRBD1|NA|TRBV28|TRBJ1-3
TGTGCCAGCAGTTTCGTTGGTGGGACAGAGAAGACCTATTTACCTGGAAACACCATATATTTT
CASSFVGGTEKTYLPGNTIYF
>TRBD1|NA|TRBV29-1|TRBJ1-3
TGCAGCGTTGTTACAGGGGCGGCTGGAAACACCATATATTTT
CSVVTGAAGNTIYF
>TRBD1|NA|TRBV4-3|TRBJ2-7
TGCGCCAGCAGCTCGAGGGGGCAGGTCGATCGGCAGTACTTC
CASSSRGQVDRQYF
>NA|NA|TRBV7-2|TRBJ1-3
TGTGCCAGCAGCCGAGGGTGGGGCCGGAAGGGAAACACCATATATTTT
CASSRGWGRKGNTIYF